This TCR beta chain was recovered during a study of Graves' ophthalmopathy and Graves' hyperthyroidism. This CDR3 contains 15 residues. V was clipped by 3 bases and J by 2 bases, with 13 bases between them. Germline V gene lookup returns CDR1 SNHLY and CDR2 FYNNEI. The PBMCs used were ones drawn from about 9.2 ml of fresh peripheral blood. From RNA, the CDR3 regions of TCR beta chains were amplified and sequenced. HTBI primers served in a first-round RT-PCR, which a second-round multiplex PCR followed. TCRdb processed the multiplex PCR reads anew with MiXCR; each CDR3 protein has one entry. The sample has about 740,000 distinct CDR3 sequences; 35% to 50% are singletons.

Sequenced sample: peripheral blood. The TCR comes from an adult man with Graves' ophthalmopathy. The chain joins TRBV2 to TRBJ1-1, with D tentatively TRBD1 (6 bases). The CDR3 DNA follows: TGTGCCAGCAGTGAGGCTAGCGGGGGCAACACTGAAGCTTTCTTT. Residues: CASSEASGGNTEAFF.